The 27 T cell receptor beta chains listed next were all sequenced from one sample in a study of blood T cell repertoires in COVID-19. Profiling relied on immunoSEQ multiplex PCR, and the TCRdb table lists in-frame clones only, not all of them. The data hold fewer than 350,000 clones, with about 87% observed a single time. Sequencing used peripheral blood. These receptors all stem from a woman in her 30s with COVID-19, enrolled during active disease.

J is TRBJ2-7 and V is TRBV6-6; possible D gene TRBD1, 5 bases. V was trimmed by 5 bases and J by 2 bases, leaving 19 bases between them. Germline assignment: CDR1 MNHNY and CDR2 SVGAGI (reference sequence). This CDR3 is 16 amino acids long. CDR3 bases: TGTGCCAGCAGTCGGGCCCCAGGGCAGGCCACCTACGAGCAGTACGTC. The encoded protein is CASSRAPGQATYEQYV.

This clone was seen only once. The chain employs TRBV2 and TRBJ1-1; D is possibly TRBD1 (6 bases). This CDR3 has 17 residues. Germline CDR1 reads SNHLY; CDR2 reads FYNNEI. Trimming took 5 bases from V and 5 from J, leaving 24 bases between them. The CDR3 is CASSYPFPILRGTEAFF. The CDR3 region has the DNA TGTGCCAGCAGTTACCCCTTCCCAATCTTAAGGGGGACTGAAGCTTTCTTT.

The chain has TRBV27 and TRBJ2-7; 10 bases fit TRBD2. In germline, CDR1 is MNHEY, CDR2 SMNVEV (reference sequence). The ends lost 3 bases at V and 0 bases at J; junction bases unmatched: 2. The CDR3 runs to 15 residues. CDR3 in DNA: TGTGCCAGCAGTTTTAGCGGGGGGAGCTCCTACGAGCAGTACGTC. Translated: CASSFSGGSSYEQYV.

The J gene is TRBJ1-6, the V gene TRBV18; tentative D call: TRBD1 (6 bases). The CDR3 has 14 residues. V was clipped by 4 bases and J by 8 bases, with 12 bases between them. CDR1 KGHSH and CDR2 LQKENI come from the germline V gene. Here the CDR3 reads CASSQQGGDSPLHF. In DNA, the CDR3 is TGTGCCAGCTCACAACAAGGGGGGGATTCACCCCTCCACTTT.

The chain combines TRBV6-2 or TRBV6-3 with TRBJ1-6; D possibly corresponds to TRBD1 (6 bases). Trimming shortened V by 3 bases and J by 7 bases, and 13 bases separated the two germline ends. The CDR3 is 15 residues long. Per germline, CDR1 MNHEY and CDR2 SVGEGT. CDR3 residues: CASSYRVRGNSPLHF. The CDR3 DNA reads as TGTGCCAGCAGTTATCGCGTCAGGGGAAATTCACCCCTCCACTTT.

This clone was found once. The rearrangement joins TRBV18 to TRBJ1-1; 8 bases match TRBD1. Germline loops: CDR1 KGHSH, CDR2 LQKENI. This CDR3 has 14 residues. J gave up 9 bases and V 8 bases, and 14 bases lay outside the gene matches. CDR3 DNA: TGTGCCAGCGCAACCCAACCCGGGACAGGCCAAGCTTTCTTT. This codes for CASATQPGTGQAFF.

V usage is TRBV6-5 and J usage is TRBJ2-2; D gene unclear. The CDR3 sequence is 14 residues long. Germline V gene lookup returns CDR1 MNHEY and CDR2 SVGAGI. V was cut by 3 bases and J by 7 bases, with 12 bases left in between. The CDR3 region has the DNA TGTGCCAGCAGTTATGCCCCTGTCAGCGGGGAGCTGTTTTTT. Translating it yields CASSYAPVSGELFF.

J is TRBJ2-5 and V is TRBV9, with 7 nucleotides matching TRBD2. V shed 3 bases and J 7 bases; nucleotides not matched to a gene: 9. This CDR3 spans 14 amino acids. The germline V gene encodes CDR1 SGDLS and CDR2 YYNGEE. The CDR3 DNA reads as TGTGCCAGCAGCGCGACTAGCTTGGATGGGACCCAGTACTTC. It encodes CASSATSLDGTQYF.

The V call is TRBV11-3, the J call TRBJ2-7; 12 bases fit TRBD2. V was clipped by 0 bases and J by 1 base; unmatched bases: 10. Germline lookup yields CDR1 SGHNT and CDR2 YENEEA. CDR3 length: 19 residues. CDR3 bases: TGTGCCAGCAGCTTAGATTTTCCCCCACTAGCGGGGGGTTCCTACGAGCAGTACTTC. Translation: CASSLDFPPLAGGSYEQYF.

The V and J genes are TRBV28 and TRBJ2-7; weak D call: TRBD2 (5 bases). Trimming cost V 2 bases and J 1 base, with 12 bases left between them. The germline V gene encodes CDR1 MDHEN and CDR2 SYDVKM. CDR3 size: 15 residues. CDR3 protein: CASSLGREGSYEQYV. The CDR3 DNA sequence: TGTGCCAGCAGTTTAGGTCGGGAAGGGTCCTACGAGCAGTACGTC.

J is TRBJ2-7 and V is TRBV5-1; 9 nucleotides match TRBD1. Looked up from germline, CDR1 is SGHRS and CDR2 is YFSETQ. The J segment lost 4 bases and the V segment lost 0 bases, leaving 2 bases of the junction unmatched. This CDR3 has 14 amino acids. The DNA of the CDR3 is TGCGCCAGCAGCTTGGTGGGACAGGGTTACGAGCAGTACTTC. As protein: CASSLVGQGYEQYF.

The chain couples TRBV18 to TRBJ2-7; maybe TRBD1 (5 bases). The V end was cut by 2 bases, the J end by 3 bases, with 17 bases between. The CDR3 contains 16 residues. Germline CDR1 and CDR2: KGHSH and LQKENI. CDR3 protein: CASSPAVDKTFYEQYF. CDR3 in DNA: TGTGCCAGCTCACCAGCCGTGGACAAAACCTTCTACGAGCAGTACTTC.

This clone is a singleton in its sample. The chain couples TRBV28 to TRBJ1-6, with 9 bases identical to TRBD1. Germline V lookup: CDR1 MDHEN, CDR2 SYDVKM. This CDR3 has 15 residues. The ends lost 4 bases at V and 4 bases at J; junction bases unmatched: 2. Here the CDR3 reads CASSSGTGYNSPLHF. The CDR3 region has the DNA TGTGCCAGCAGTTCAGGGACAGGGTATAATTCACCCCTCCACTTT.

The chain carries TRBV19 and TRBJ1-4; D is perhaps TRBD1 (6 bases). The CDR3 is 14 amino acids. The germline V and J ends were trimmed by 5 bases and 7 bases, with 14 bases remaining between them. Germline assignment: CDR1 LNHDA and CDR2 SQIVND (reference sequence). The DNA for the CDR3 is TGTGCCAGTAGTCTGGGCAGGGGATTTGAAAAACTGTTTTTT. Translated: CASSLGRGFEKLFF.

This sequence joins TRBV10-3 and TRBJ2-3; 8 nucleotides match TRBD2. Trimming cost V 5 bases and J 4 bases; bases outside gene matches: 11. Looked up from germline, CDR1 is ENHRY and CDR2 is SYGVKD. CDR3 length equals 16 residues. Here the CDR3 DNA reads TGTGCCATCAGTCCAACCGGACTAGCAGGGGCAGATACGCAGTATTTT. Translating it yields CAISPTGLAGADTQYF.

The V gene is TRBV6-5, the J gene TRBJ1-1, with TRBD1 matching over 8 bases. CDR3 length equals 15 residues. The V gene's germline CDR1 is MNHEY and CDR2 SVGAGI. Trimming at V came to 1 base and at J to 5 bases, leaving 6 bases not matched to a gene. Here the CDR3 reads CASSYFQGALTEAFF. DNA for the CDR3: TGTGCCAGCAGTTACTTCCAGGGGGCGTTAACTGAAGCTTTCTTT.

The chain uses TRBV30 and TRBJ2-7; D is possibly TRBD1 (5 bases). CDR1 is GTSNPN and CDR2 is SVGIG in the germline V gene (reference sequence). The CDR3 consists of 18 residues. V lost 0 bases and J 0 bases, leaving 21 bases between the germline ends. CDR3 coding DNA: TGTGCCTGGAGTGTAGCCCCGTGGGGCACAGGCTCCTCCTACGAGCAGTACTTC. It translates to CAWSVAPWGTGSSYEQYF.

The chain employs TRBV6-5 and TRBJ1-5; TRBD1 is a possible D gene (6 bases). Between the trimmed V and J ends, which lost 6 bases and 1 base, there was a span of 13 bases. CDR1 is MNHEY and CDR2 is SVGAGI in the germline V gene. The CDR3 totals 15 residues. DNA of the CDR3: TGTGCCAGCAGCATAACGAGGGGGAGCAATCAGCCCCAGCATTTT. Translating gives CASSITRGSNQPQHF.

This sequence joins TRBV7-2 and TRBJ2-6; D remains ambiguous. The germline V gene has CDR1 SGHTA and CDR2 FQGNSA. CDR3 length: 14 residues. Trimming removed 7 bases at V and 2 bases at J, with 9 bases between. CDR3 DNA: TGTGCCAGCACCCCATTAGCTGGGGCCAACGTCCTGACTTTC. It specifies CASTPLAGANVLTF.

The chain has TRBV12-3 or TRBV12-4 and TRBJ2-3; perhaps TRBD1 as D (5 bases). The CDR3 has 13 amino acids. The V gene lost 7 bases and the J gene lost 4 bases, with 12 bases spanning the gap. CDR3 in DNA: TGTGCCAGCACAGATTTAGGGGCAGATACGCAGTATTTT. Translated: CASTDLGADTQYF.

This sequence joins TRBV9 and TRBJ1-1, with D tentatively TRBD1 (5 bases). V lost 3 bases, J lost 4 bases, and 13 bases lay in between. This CDR3 is built from 14 residues. The germline CDR1 and CDR2 sequences are SGDLS and YYNGEE. Written as DNA, the CDR3 is TGTGCCAGCAGCGCCGGGGGGTCGGGCACTGAAGCTTTCTTT. It yields the protein CASSAGGSGTEAFF.

The rearrangement uses TRBV5-1 and TRBJ2-1; D gene ambiguous. The CDR3 is 12 residues long. Trimming cost V 2 bases and J 5 bases, with 5 bases left between them. Germline CDR1 is SGHRS and CDR2 is YFSETQ. This CDR3 is CASSFSDNEQFF. In DNA, the CDR3 is TGCGCCAGCAGCTTCAGCGACAATGAGCAGTTCTTC.

This clone has a single count. The gene calls are TRBV2 and TRBJ2-1; 13 positions match TRBD2. The length of the CDR3 is 19 residues. The germline gives CDR1 SNHLY, CDR2 FYNNEI. V gave up 2 bases and J gave up 4 bases; unmatched junction bases: 11. CDR3 sequence: CASSESRLAGGLGYNEQFF. Written as DNA, the CDR3 is TGTGCCAGCAGTGAATCGCGACTAGCGGGGGGACTGGGTTACAATGAGCAGTTCTTC.

This clone occurred many times. The genes are TRBV10-1 and TRBJ2-3; 10 bases fit TRBD1. Per germline, CDR1 WNHNN and CDR2 SYGVQD (reference sequence). V lost 3 bases and J lost 6; bases outside the gene matches: 3. The CDR3 is 14 amino acids. The CDR3 coding sequence is TGCGCCAGCAGTGATCCGGACAGGGGGGATACGCAGTATTTT. Its translation is CASSDPDRGDTQYF.

This sequence joins TRBV5-1 and TRBJ1-1; 7 positions match TRBD1. This CDR3 is built from 15 residues. The germline V gene encodes CDR1 SGHRS and CDR2 YFSETQ. With V trimmed by 4 bases and J by 5 bases, 11 bases remained unmatched. CDR3 coding DNA: TGCGCCAGCAGCCCGCATGGGACAGTCCGAACTGAAGCTTTCTTT. It is translated as CASSPHGTVRTEAFF.

Concerning this clone: This same CDR3 is encoded by further DNA sequences in the sample. The chain couples TRBV6-5 to TRBJ2-7, with D tentatively TRBD2 (6 bases). The CDR3 is 12 residues long. V was shortened by 5 bases and J by 3 bases, with 8 bases between the two germline ends. Germline assignment: CDR1 MNHEY and CDR2 SVGAGI. The CDR3 here is CASSTGDYEQYF. CDR3 sequence (DNA): TGTGCCAGCAGTACGGGGGACTACGAGCAGTACTTC.

This chain joins TRBV27 and TRBJ1-2, with 7 nucleotides matching TRBD1. The CDR3 totals 13 residues. V lost 6 bases to trimming and J lost 4 bases; unmatched junction nucleotides: 5. Germline V gene lookup returns CDR1 MNHEY and CDR2 SMNVEV (reference sequence). This chain's CDR3 is CASSWGQFYGYTF. CDR3 DNA sequence: TGTGCCAGCAGCTGGGGACAGTTCTATGGCTACACCTTC.